The following is a T cell receptor (beta chain) sequence with its context. Antigen: not known. This sample was taken from a study of identical twins. General study points: Memory repertoires showed no such pattern, whereas abundant cord blood beta clonotypes carried fewer insertions.

TCRdb recomputed calls from the 5' RACE reads with MiXCR, one row per CDR3 protein. The sample consists of some 690,000 distinct CDR3 sequences, around 20% of them appearing once. The CDR3 sequence is 13 residues long. Trimming cost V 0 bases and J 8 bases, with 13 bases left between them. In germline, CDR1 is DFQATT, CDR2 SNEGSKA (reference sequence). This same sample was also part of a study on T cells expressing NK-cell markers. This second study notes: Topping the CD3+CD56-NKG2C+ fraction as well were these clonotypes, in a few donors.

V usage is TRBV20-1 and J usage is TRBJ1-2; D is perhaps TRBD1 (6 bases). This clonotype originated in a woman aged 18-29 years in good health. Sequencing used PBMCs. The CDR3 here is CSARDGGALGYTF. CDR3 coding DNA: TGCAGTGCTAGAGATGGGGGGGCGCTCGGCTACACCTTC.